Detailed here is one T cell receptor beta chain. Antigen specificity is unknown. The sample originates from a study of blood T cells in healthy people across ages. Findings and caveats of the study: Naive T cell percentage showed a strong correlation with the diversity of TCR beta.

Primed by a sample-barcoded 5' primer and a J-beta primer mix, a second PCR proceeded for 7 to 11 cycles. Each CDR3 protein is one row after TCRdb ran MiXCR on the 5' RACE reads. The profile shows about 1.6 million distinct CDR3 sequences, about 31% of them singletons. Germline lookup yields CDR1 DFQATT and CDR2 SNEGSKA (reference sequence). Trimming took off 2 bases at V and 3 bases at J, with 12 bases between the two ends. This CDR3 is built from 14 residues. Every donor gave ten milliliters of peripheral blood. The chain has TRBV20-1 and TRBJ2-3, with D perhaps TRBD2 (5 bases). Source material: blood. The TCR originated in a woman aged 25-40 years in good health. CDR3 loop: CSARTSLGTDTQYF. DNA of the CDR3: TGCAGTGCTAGAACTAGTCTTGGGACAGATACGCAGTATTTT.